What follows are 12 T cell receptor beta chains derived from one specimen sequenced in a study of blood T cell repertoires in COVID-19. The repertoire was sequenced with immunoSEQ multiplex PCR; TCRdb's copy has only in-frame clones and lacks some. The sample carries 90,000 to 150,000 clones, 79% recorded once. The sequencing sample was made of peripheral blood. These receptor sequences come from an elderly woman with acute or convalescent COVID-19.

The chain links TRBV5-4 to TRBJ2-1; 15 bases fit TRBD2. The CDR3 is 19 amino acids. The germline gives CDR1 SGHNT, CDR2 YYREEE (reference sequence). V was pared by 4 bases and J by 0 bases, with 8 bases of the junction left unmatched. The DNA of the CDR3 is TGTGCCAGCAGCCTTCCGGGACTAGCGGGGGGCCACTCCTACAATGAGCAGTTCTTC. Translation: CASSLPGLAGGHSYNEQFF.

The chain couples TRBV2 to TRBJ1-5; D perhaps matches TRBD1 (5 bases). V lost 6 bases to trimming and J lost 6 bases, with 9 bases between them. Germline V gene lookup returns CDR1 SNHLY and CDR2 FYNNEI. The CDR3 loop spans 12 amino acids. The CDR3 is CASRRDSQPQHF. The CDR3 DNA reads as TGTGCCAGCAGGCGGGACTCTCAGCCCCAGCATTTT.

The rearrangement uses TRBV5-4 and TRBJ2-3; D ambiguous. Trimming took 5 bases from V and 3 from J, leaving 13 bases between them. CDR1 is SGHNT and CDR2 is YYREEE in the germline V gene (reference sequence). The CDR3 is 14 residues long. The CDR3 region is CASRREVGTDTQYF. In DNA form, the CDR3 reads TGTGCCAGCAGAAGAGAGGTTGGGACAGATACGCAGTATTTT.

V is TRBV5-1 and J is TRBJ2-3; weak D call: TRBD1 (6 bases). The CDR3 totals 14 residues. The V and J ends lost 3 bases and 0 bases respectively, with 8 bases between them. Germline values: CDR1 SGHRS, CDR2 YFSETQ. The CDR3 loop is CASSYTGSTDTQYF. In DNA form, the CDR3 reads TGCGCCAGCAGCTATACAGGGAGCACAGATACGCAGTATTTT.

The count of this clone is one. This chain joins TRBV15 and TRBJ1-3, with TRBD1 matching 8 bases. J lost 0 bases, V lost 10 bases, and 5 bases had no gene match. In germline, CDR1 is LNHNV, CDR2 YYDKDF (reference sequence). The CDR3 runs to 14 residues. The chain's CDR3 is CAIGQGLSGNTIYF. CDR3 nucleotides: TGTGCCATCGGACAGGGACTCTCTGGAAACACCATATATTTT.

The chain carries TRBV27 and TRBJ1-2; D gene uncertain. The CDR3 has 13 residues. Germline V gives CDR1 MNHEY, CDR2 SMNVEV (reference sequence). Deletions cut 0 bases from V and 6 bases from J, with 8 bases between. CDR3 bases: TGTGCCAGCAGTTTATCACACCAGGATGGCTACACCTTC. This translates into CASSLSHQDGYTF.

This rearrangement joins TRBV2 to TRBJ1-5; 7 positions match TRBD1. The CDR3 is made up of 13 amino acids. V gave up 6 bases and J gave up 1 base; unmatched junction bases: 0. The germline V gene encodes CDR1 SNHLY and CDR2 FYNNEI. CDR3 sequence (DNA): TGTGCCAGCAGGGGACAGAGCAATCAGCCCCAGCATTTT. It yields the protein CASRGQSNQPQHF.

V usage is TRBV10-3 and J usage is TRBJ1-3; the D is unclear. In germline, CDR1 is ENHRY, CDR2 SYGVKD. This CDR3 comprises 14 residues. V lost 3 bases and J 4 bases, leaving 10 bases between the germline ends. The CDR3 sequence is CAISDLVTGNTIYF. CDR3 nucleotide sequence: TGTGCCATCAGTGACCTCGTGACAGGAAACACCATATATTTT.

This clone was found a few times. This rearrangement joins TRBV19 to TRBJ2-3; 11 bases are shared with TRBD2. CDR3 length: 14 amino acids. Germline values: CDR1 LNHDA, CDR2 SQIVND (reference sequence). Trimming took 5 bases from V and 7 from J; bases not matched to a gene: 5. As DNA, the CDR3 is TGTGCCAGTAGTTCTAGCGGGGGGCCTTATACGCAGTATTTT. This codes for CASSSSGGPYTQYF. The variable domain in full, with the rest retrieved from reference TRBV19 and TRBJ2-3, is DGGITQSPKYLFRKEGQNVTLSCEQNLNHDAMYWYRQDPGQGLRLIYYSQIVNDFQKGDIAEGYSVSREKKESFPLTVTSAQKNPTAFYLCASSSSGGPYTQYFGPGTRLTVL.

The gene calls are TRBV7-2 and TRBJ1-6; D is possibly TRBD1 (5 bases). The CDR3 loop spans 16 amino acids. V was trimmed by 2 bases and J by 9 bases, leaving 17 bases between them. CDR1 is SGHTA, CDR2 FQGNSA, per germline. CDR3 DNA sequence: TGTGCCAGCAGCTTACTCCCGGTACAGGAGGGTTCACCCCTCCACTTT. Protein product: CASSLLPVQEGSPLHF.

The rearrangement joins TRBV28 to TRBJ1-2; D unclear. The CDR3 covers 13 residues. The V gene lost 6 bases and the J gene lost 4 bases, with 12 bases spanning the gap. Germline CDR1 and CDR2: MDHEN and SYDVKM. For the CDR3, the DNA is TGTGCCAGCAGGCTGACGGGAGTCTATGGCTACACCTTC. It is translated as CASRLTGVYGYTF.

This chain uses TRBV25-1 with TRBJ1-2; possible D gene TRBD1, 5 bases. Germline CDR1 MGHDK, CDR2 SYGVNS. The CDR3 covers 14 residues. V was cut by 3 bases and J by 6 bases, with 14 bases left in between. The CDR3 DNA follows: TGTGCCAGCAGTGAGCCGGGGGAGTTCCATGGCTACACCTTC. Its protein product is CASSEPGEFHGYTF.